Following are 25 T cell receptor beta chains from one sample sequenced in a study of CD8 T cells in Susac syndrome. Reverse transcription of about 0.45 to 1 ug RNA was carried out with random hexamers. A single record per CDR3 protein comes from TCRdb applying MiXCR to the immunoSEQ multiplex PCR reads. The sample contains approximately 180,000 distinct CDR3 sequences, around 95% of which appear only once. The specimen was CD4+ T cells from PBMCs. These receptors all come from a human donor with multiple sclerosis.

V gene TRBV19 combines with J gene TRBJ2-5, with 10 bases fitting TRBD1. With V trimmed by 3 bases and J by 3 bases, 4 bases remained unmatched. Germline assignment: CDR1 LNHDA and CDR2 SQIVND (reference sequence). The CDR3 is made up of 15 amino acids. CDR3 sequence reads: CASSMTGQGKETQYF. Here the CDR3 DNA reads TGTGCCAGTAGTATGACGGGACAGGGGAAAGAGACCCAGTACTTC.

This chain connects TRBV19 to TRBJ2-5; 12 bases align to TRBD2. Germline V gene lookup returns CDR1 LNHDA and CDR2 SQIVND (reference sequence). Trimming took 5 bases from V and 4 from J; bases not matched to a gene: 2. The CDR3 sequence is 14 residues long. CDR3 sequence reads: CASSLAGGPETQYF. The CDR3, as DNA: TGTGCCAGTAGTCTAGCGGGGGGGCCAGAGACCCAGTACTTC.

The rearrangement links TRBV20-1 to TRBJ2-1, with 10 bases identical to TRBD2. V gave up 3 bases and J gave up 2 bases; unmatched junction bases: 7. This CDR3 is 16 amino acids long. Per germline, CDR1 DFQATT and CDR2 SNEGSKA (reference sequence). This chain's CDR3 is CSASSLAGDTYNEQFF. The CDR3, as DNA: TGCAGTGCTAGCTCTCTAGCGGGGGATACCTACAATGAGCAGTTCTTC.

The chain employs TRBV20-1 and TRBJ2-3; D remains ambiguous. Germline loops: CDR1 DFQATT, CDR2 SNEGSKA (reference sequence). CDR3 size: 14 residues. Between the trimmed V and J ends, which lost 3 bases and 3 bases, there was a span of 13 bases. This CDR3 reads CSASGPGRTDTQYF. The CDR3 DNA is TGCAGTGCTAGTGGGCCTGGGCGTACAGATACGCAGTATTTT.

Here the CDR3 reads CASSYSSNSPLHF. DNA of the CDR3: TGTGCCAGCAGTTACTCGAGTAATTCACCCCTCCACTTT. V gene TRBV6-5 combines with J gene TRBJ1-6, with D uncertain. Trimming took off 0 bases at V and 6 bases at J, with 3 bases between the two ends. CDR3 length equals 13 residues. The germline gives CDR1 MNHEY, CDR2 SVGAGI.

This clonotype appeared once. CDR3 sequence (DNA): TGTGCCAGCAGTTTATCCAACTACGAGCAGTACTTC. Translated, it gives CASSLSNYEQYF. The rearrangement links TRBV27 to TRBJ2-7; no clear D. Trimming left V 0 bases short and J 3 bases short, with 3 bases between. The CDR3 consists of 12 residues. Germline V gene sequence: CDR1 MNHEY, CDR2 SMNVEV (reference sequence).

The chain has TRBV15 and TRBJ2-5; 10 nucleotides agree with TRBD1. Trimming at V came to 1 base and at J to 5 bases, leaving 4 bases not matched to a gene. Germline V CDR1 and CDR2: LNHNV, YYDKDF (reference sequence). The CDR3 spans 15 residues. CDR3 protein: CATSRGGQGEETQYF. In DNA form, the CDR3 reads TGTGCCACCAGCAGAGGCGGACAGGGGGAGGAGACCCAGTACTTC.

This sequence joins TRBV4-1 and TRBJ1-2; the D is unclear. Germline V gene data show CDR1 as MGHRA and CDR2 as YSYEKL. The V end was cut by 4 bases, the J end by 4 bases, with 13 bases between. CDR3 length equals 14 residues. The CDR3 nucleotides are TGCGCCAGCAGCCGCGCCCTGGAGAGCTATGGCTACACCTTC. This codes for CASSRALESYGYTF.

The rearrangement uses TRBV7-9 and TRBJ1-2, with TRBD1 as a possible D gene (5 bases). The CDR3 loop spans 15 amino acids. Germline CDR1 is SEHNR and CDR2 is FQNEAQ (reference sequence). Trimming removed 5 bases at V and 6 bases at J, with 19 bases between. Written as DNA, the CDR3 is TGTGCCAGCAGCCCTGGTTCCCCAGGGTTGAATGGCTACACCTTC. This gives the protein CASSPGSPGLNGYTF.

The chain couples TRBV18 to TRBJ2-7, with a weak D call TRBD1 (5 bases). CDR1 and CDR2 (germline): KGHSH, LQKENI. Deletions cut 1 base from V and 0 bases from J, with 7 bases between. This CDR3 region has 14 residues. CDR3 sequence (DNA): TGTGCCAGCTCACCACAGGACACCTCCTACGAGCAGTACTTC. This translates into CASSPQDTSYEQYF.

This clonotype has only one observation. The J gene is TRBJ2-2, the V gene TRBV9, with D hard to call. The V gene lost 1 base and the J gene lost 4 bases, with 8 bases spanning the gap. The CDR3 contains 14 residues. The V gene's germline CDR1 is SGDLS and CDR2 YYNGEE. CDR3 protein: CASSVLESTGELFF. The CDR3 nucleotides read TGTGCCAGCAGCGTACTCGAGAGCACCGGGGAGCTGTTTTTT.

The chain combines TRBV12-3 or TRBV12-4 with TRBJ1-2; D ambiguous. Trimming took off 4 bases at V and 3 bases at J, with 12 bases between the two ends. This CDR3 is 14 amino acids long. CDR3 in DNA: TGTGCCAGCAGTTCCCCCGCAAGGTACTATGGCTACACCTTC. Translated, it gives CASSSPARYYGYTF.

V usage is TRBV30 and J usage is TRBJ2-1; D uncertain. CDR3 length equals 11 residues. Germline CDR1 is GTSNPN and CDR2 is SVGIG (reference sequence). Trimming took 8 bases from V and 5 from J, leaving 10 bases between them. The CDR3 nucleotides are TGTGCCGGGCTATCCCACAATGAGCAGTTCTTC. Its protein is CAGLSHNEQFF.

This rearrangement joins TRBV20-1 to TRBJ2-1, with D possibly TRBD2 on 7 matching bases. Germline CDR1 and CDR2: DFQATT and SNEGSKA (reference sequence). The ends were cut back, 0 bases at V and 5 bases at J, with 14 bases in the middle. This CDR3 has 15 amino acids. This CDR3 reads CSARDWGGVDNEQFF. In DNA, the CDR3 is TGCAGTGCTAGAGATTGGGGGGGCGTCGACAATGAGCAGTTCTTC.

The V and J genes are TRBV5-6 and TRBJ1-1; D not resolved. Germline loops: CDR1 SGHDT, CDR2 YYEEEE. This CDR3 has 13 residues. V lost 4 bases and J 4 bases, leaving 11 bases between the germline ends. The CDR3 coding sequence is TGTGCCAGCAGCGCCGATCTCATCACTGAAGCTTTCTTT. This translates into CASSADLITEAFF.

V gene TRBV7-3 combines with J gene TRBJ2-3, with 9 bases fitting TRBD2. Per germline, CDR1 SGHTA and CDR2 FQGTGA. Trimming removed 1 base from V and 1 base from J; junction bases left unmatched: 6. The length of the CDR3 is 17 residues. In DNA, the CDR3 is TGTGCCAGCAGCTTAATGGGAGCGGGGGGCGGCACAGATACGCAGTATTTT. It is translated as CASSLMGAGGGTDTQYF.

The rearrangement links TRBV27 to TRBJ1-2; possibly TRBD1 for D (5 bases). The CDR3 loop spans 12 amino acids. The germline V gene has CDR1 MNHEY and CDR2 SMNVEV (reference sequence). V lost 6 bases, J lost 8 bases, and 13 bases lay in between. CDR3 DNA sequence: TGTGCCAGCAGAGGAGGGGTCGCCGGCTACACCTTC. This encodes CASRGGVAGYTF.

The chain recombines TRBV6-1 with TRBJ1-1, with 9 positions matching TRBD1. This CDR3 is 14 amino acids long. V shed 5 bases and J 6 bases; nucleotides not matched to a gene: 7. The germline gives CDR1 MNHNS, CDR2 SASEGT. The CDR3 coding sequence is TGTGCCAGCAGTTTAGGGACAGGGCTCGCTGAAGCTTTCTTT. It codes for CASSLGTGLAEAFF.

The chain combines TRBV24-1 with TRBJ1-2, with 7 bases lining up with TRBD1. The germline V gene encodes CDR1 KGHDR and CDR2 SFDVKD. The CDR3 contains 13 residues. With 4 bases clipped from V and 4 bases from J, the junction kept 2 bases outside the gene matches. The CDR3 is CATSDPGGYGYTF. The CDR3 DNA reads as TGTGCCACCAGTGACCCAGGGGGCTATGGCTACACCTTC.

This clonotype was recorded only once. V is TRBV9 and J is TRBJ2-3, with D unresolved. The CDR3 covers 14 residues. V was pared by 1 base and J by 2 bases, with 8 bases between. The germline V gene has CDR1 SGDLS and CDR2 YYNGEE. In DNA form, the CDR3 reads TGTGCCAGCAGCGTATTGGGGATCACAGATACGCAGTATTTT. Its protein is CASSVLGITDTQYF.

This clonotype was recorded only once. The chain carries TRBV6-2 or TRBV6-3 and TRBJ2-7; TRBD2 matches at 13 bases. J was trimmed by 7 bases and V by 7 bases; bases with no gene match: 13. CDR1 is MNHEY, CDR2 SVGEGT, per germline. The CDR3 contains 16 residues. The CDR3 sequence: CASTYLGTSGAWEQYF. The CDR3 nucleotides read TGTGCCAGCACATACCTCGGGACTAGCGGGGCTTGGGAGCAGTACTTC.

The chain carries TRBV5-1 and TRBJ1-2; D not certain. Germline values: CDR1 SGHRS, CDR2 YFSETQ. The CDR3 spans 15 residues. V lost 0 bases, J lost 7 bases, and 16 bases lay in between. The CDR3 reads CASSLEIPTAFGYTF. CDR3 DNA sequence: TGCGCCAGCAGCTTGGAGATCCCAACGGCGTTTGGCTACACCTTC.

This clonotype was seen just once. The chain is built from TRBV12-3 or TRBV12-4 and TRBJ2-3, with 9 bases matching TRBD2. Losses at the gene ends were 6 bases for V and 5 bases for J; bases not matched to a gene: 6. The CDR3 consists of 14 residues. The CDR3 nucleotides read TGTGCCAGCAGCATAGCGGGGGTGGGAGATACGCAGTATTTT. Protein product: CASSIAGVGDTQYF.

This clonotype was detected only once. CDR3 DNA sequence: TGTGCCACCAGCGGGGGAGGGAGGCCCCAGCATTTT. It translates to CATSGGGRPQHF. J is TRBJ1-5 and V is TRBV15; a possible D gene is TRBD1 (5 bases). Trimming took 5 bases from V and 9 from J, leaving 11 bases between them. Germline assignment: CDR1 LNHNV and CDR2 YYDKDF (reference sequence). The CDR3 length is 12 residues.

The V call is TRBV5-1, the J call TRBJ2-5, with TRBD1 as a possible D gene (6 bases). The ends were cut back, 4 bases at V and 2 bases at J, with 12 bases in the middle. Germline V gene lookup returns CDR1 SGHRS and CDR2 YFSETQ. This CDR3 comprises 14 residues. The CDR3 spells CASSLTGAQETQYF. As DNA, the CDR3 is TGCGCCAGCAGCCTGACAGGAGCTCAAGAGACCCAGTACTTC.